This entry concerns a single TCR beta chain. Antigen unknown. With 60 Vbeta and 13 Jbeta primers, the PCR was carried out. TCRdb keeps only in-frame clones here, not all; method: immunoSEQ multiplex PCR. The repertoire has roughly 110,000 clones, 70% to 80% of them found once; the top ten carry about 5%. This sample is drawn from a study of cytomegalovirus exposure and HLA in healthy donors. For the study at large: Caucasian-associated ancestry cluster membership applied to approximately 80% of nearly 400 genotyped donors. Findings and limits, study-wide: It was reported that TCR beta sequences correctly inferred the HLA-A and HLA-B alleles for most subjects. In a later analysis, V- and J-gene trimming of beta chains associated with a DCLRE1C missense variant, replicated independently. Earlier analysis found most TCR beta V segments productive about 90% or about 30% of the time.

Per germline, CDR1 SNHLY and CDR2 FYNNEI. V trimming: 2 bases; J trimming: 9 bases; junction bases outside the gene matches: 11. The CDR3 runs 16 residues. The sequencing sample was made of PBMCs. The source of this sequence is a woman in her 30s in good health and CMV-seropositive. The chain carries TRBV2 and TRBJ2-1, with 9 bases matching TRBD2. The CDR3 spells CASSELVAGGAGEQFF. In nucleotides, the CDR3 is TGTGCCAGCAGTGAATTAGTGGCGGGGGGGGCCGGTGAGCAGTTCTTC.